This T cell receptor beta chain stems from a study of cytomegalovirus exposure and HLA in healthy donors. The germline gives CDR1 SGDLS, CDR2 YYNGEE. This CDR3 has 14 residues. The germline V and J ends were trimmed by 0 bases and 4 bases, with 7 bases remaining between them. A word on this clone: The antigen is not known.

The study, taken as a whole, reports: Altogether, around 160 TCR beta chains were recorded as cytomegalovirus-associated. Most TCR sequences were uncommon, yet certain public TCRs appeared in many donors. The classifier reportedly diagnosed cytomegalovirus status with high specificity and sensitivity.

Assay used: immunoSEQ multiplex PCR; TCRdb lists only in-frame clones, some missing. The table has under 130,000 clones, about 88% seen once; the top ten hold around 3.6%. What was sequenced was PBMCs. This TCR derives from a woman aged 18 to 35 in good health and CMV-seropositive. The chain couples TRBV9 to TRBJ1-4; D not resolved. This CDR3 reads CASSVGDFNEKLFF. CDR3 DNA sequence: TGTGCCAGCAGCGTAGGAGATTTTAATGAAAAACTGTTTTTT.